The subject of this entry is one T cell receptor beta chain. The entry originates in a study of blood T cell repertoires in COVID-19. Study as a whole: Sites across the United States, Italy and Spain contributed samples from acute and convalescent COVID-19. Sample material is recorded as cDNA or gDNA derived from T cells, B-cell-depleted T cells, or PBMCs.

CDR1 is SGHTA and CDR2 is FQGNSA in the germline V gene. The CDR3 consists of 16 residues. The junction had 8 bases not matched to a gene; V was cut back by 2 bases and J by 10 bases. In the original workflow: How many nucleated cells were present was estimated from reference gene primer amplification. Profiled with immunoSEQ multiplex PCR; TCRdb holds only in-frame clones, not every one. D and trimming come from the DNA, and the V and J calls and clone size come from that table. The sample yields about 75,000 clones, over 65% seen once. The chain uses TRBV7-2 and TRBJ2-1; 13 bases fit TRBD2. The sequenced sample was peripheral blood. The receptor was isolated from a human donor with acute or convalescent COVID-19. The donor label of this sample is uncertain. The CDR3 reads CASSLPGLAGVGEQFF. The DNA of the CDR3 is TGTGCCAGCAGCTTACCCGGACTAGCGGGAGTGGGGGAGCAGTTCTTC.